One T cell receptor beta chain is described in this entry. The antigen is not known. This sample was included in a study of a mutant IDH1 vaccine in newly diagnosed glioma. For the study at large: The therapy given earlier, which was standard therapy, consisted of radiotherapy, temozolomide, or both, and most of the patients received both.

Sequencing used immunoSEQ multiplex PCR; TCRdb keeps in-frame clones, though not all of them. The table has fewer than 45,000 clones, around 82% seen once. The CDR3 extends over 18 amino acids. With 1 base removed from V and 5 bases from J, the gap between germline ends came to 21 bases. The germline V gene encodes CDR1 MGHRA and CDR2 YSYEKL. The time point was: baseline, week 1 (first vaccination visit). Treatment meaning: pre-vaccination baseline after standard-of-care therapy. In every donor, the tumor was a new WHO grade 3 or 4 IDH1-mutant, ATRX-lost astrocytoma. Study-wide findings and caveats: Variations in leading peripheral T cell clonotypes appeared to have no connection with pseudoprogression. Overall, about 92% of patients had vaccine-induced immune responses.

The specimen comprised PBMCs, sampled from a glioma patient treated with radiotherapy, temozolomide or both. The receptor comes from a man aged 40-55 years with glioma. Some clones in this sample may be carry-over from other donors' samples. V and J are TRBV4-1 and TRBJ2-1; D tentatively reads TRBD1 or TRBD2 (6 bases each). The CDR3 sequence is CASSQGGRGRTNDNEQFF. As DNA, the CDR3 is TGCGCCAGCAGCCAAGGAGGTCGGGGGCGGACGAATGACAATGAGCAGTTCTTC.